This T cell receptor (beta chain) was identified in a study of T cell responses to AZD1222 COVID-19 vaccine. Overall study findings and caveats: There were vaccine-associated CD4 TCRs across spike, dominant at 160-218 and 743-854. Only a handful of individuals given AZD1222 were seropositive at baseline. Repertoires were obtained solely post-peak T cell response.

Generated by immunoSEQ multiplex PCR, the TCRdb table keeps only in-frame clones and is missing some. This sample yields around 140,000 clones, of which approximately 90% are seen a single time; 3.8% belongs to the top ten. Second-dose intervals of approximately 4 or approximately 12 weeks were pooled. Trimming at V came to 6 bases and at J to 4 bases, leaving 13 bases not matched to a gene. This CDR3 spans 16 amino acids. Germline CDR1 reads SNHLY; CDR2 reads FYNNEI. As for this clone: As yet, its antigen is unknown.

This TCR derives from an adult who received the AZD1222 COVID-19 vaccine. V usage is TRBV2 and J usage is TRBJ1-1; 8 bases align to TRBD1. The source was peripheral blood, collected 28 days after the second AZD1222 dose. CDR3 sequence reads: CASSERGRGLGTEAFF. CDR3 nucleotides: TGTGCCAGCAGCGAAAGAGGCAGGGGGCTTGGCACTGAAGCTTTCTTT.